These T cell receptor beta chains were read from a single sample in a study of blood T cell repertoires in COVID-19. Sequencing was performed with immunoSEQ multiplex PCR; in TCRdb, only in-frame clones are kept and a portion is missing. Among 100,000 to 150,000 clones listed, 86% were seen once. Sequencing was performed on peripheral blood. Receptors were obtained from a woman aged 70 to 79 with COVID-19, enrolled during active disease. Both conserved end residues are part of each CDR3. D genes are given only for firm matches. Clone size is stated in some rows and not others, as once, few, many or a class when expanded.

abundance,d_gene,j_gene,v_gene,CDR3nt,CDR3aa
NA,TRBD2,TRBJ2-1,TRBV10-1,TGCGCCAGCAGGCCTAGCGGGGGGGCGCATGAGCAGTTCTTC,CASRPSGGAHEQFF
NA,TRBD2,TRBJ2-2,TRBV27,TGTGCCAGCAGTTTATTTAGGCTAGCGGGGGCCGGGGAGCTGTTTTTT,CASSLFRLAGAGELFF
NA,NA,TRBJ1-2,TRBV2,TGTGCCAGCAGTGCCCAGAGGGATGGCTACACCTTC,CASSAQRDGYTF
NA,TRBD1,TRBJ2-7,TRBV30,TGTGCCTGGGACAGGGGTTCTGACGAGCAGTACTTC,CAWDRGSDEQYF
once,TRBD1,TRBJ1-3,TRBV19,TGTGCCAGTAGTCGCCCCCCCGGGACAGGGACTGTCTCTGGAAACACCATATATTTT,CASSRPPGTGTVSGNTIYF
NA,NA,TRBJ1-1,TRBV21-1,TGTGCCAGCAGCATTTGGCACATGAACACTGAAGCTTTCTTT,CASSIWHMNTEAFF
NA,NA,TRBJ1-2,TRBV7-2,TGTGCCAGCAGCCCCGGGGGACCCCAGGGAAACACTTATGGCTACACCTTC,CASSPGGPQGNTYGYTF
few,NA,TRBJ1-2,TRBV7-9,TGTGCCAGCAGCTTTGGTTGGCCAGGCAAGGGCTACACCTTC,CASSFGWPGKGYTF
NA,TRBD1,TRBJ2-7,TRBV28,TGTGCCAGCAGCACACCTGCCGGGACAGGTGTCGAGCAGTACTTC,CASSTPAGTGVEQYF
NA,NA,TRBJ2-7,TRBV5-1,TGCGCCAGCAGCTTGGGCGGCATGGGGGCCTCCTACGAGCAGTACTTC,CASSLGGMGASYEQYF
NA,NA,TRBJ2-6,TRBV30,TGTGCCTGGAGTGTAGGAGTCTCTGAGGCCAACGTCCTGACTTTC,CAWSVGVSEANVLTF
NA,NA,TRBJ1-2,TRBV6-5,TGTGCCAGCAGACGAGAACTCGCGTATGGCTACACCTTC,CASRRELAYGYTF
NA,TRBD1,TRBJ2-3,TRBV5-1,TGCGCCAGCAGCTTGGCCGACAGGGGCGGGGATACGCAGTATTTT,CASSLADRGGDTQYF
once,TRBD1,TRBJ1-5,TRBV10-3,TGTGCCATCAGTGAAGGGTTTATCCGACAGGGTGGGCAGCCCCAGCATTTT,CAISEGFIRQGGQPQHF
NA,TRBD1,TRBJ1-1,TRBV28,TGTGCCAGCAGTTCCAACAAGGGGGCGCGGGGCACTGAAGCTTTCTTT,CASSSNKGARGTEAFF
NA,TRBD1,TRBJ2-7,TRBV5-1,TGCGCCAGCAGCTCACCGGGGACAGGCTACGAGCAGTACTTC,CASSSPGTGYEQYF
NA,TRBD1,TRBJ1-6,TRBV18,TGTGCCAGCTCACGAACCGACAGGGCTCAGGGCTCACCCCTCCACTTT,CASSRTDRAQGSPLHF
few,TRBD2,TRBJ2-3,TRBV7-9,TGTGCCAGCAGCTTAGACGCTTTAGCGGGGGGCCGATCTTTT,CASSLDALAGGRSF
NA,NA,TRBJ1-1,TRBV7-2,TGTGCCAGCAGCTTCACTGAGAACACTGAAGCTTTCTTT,CASSFTENTEAFF
NA,NA,TRBJ1-2,TRBV5-1,TGCGCCAGCAGCCCCGGCGGCGGGTACTATGGCTACACCTTC,CASSPGGGYYGYTF
once,NA,TRBJ1-2,TRBV20-1,TGCAGTGCTAGTCTTACTAATGGGGGGAGCGGCTACACCTTC,CSASLTNGGSGYTF
NA,TRBD1,TRBJ1-2,TRBV5-1,TGCGCCAGCAGCCCAGGACAGGGGTCTGGCTACACCTTC,CASSPGQGSGYTF
NA,NA,TRBJ2-3,TRBV5-1,TGCGCCAGCAGCCTGGAGGGGCTGGATACGCAGTATTTT,CASSLEGLDTQYF
NA,NA,TRBJ1-2,TRBV2,TGTGCCAGCAGTGAACAACAGGGCGCCTATGGCTACACCTTC,CASSEQQGAYGYTF
NA,NA,TRBJ1-1,TRBV25-1,TGTGCCAGCAGAGCAGGGGAAGAGACTGAAGCTTTCTTT,CASRAGEETEAFF
NA,NA,TRBJ1-1,TRBV5-5,TGTGCCAGCAGTCCGAGGGAAACGTACACTGAAGCTTTCTTT,CASSPRETYTEAFF
NA,TRBD2,TRBJ2-5,TRBV7-2,TGTGCCAGCAGCTCCGGACTAGCGGGGCGGGGCCCGGAGACCCAGTACTTC,CASSSGLAGRGPETQYF
NA,TRBD1,TRBJ1-5,TRBV27,TGTGCCAGCAGTTTCACCGGGACAGGGCTAAATCAGCCCCAGCATTTT,CASSFTGTGLNQPQHF
NA,NA,TRBJ2-3,TRBV29-1,TGCAGCGTTGATATCCAGGGCACAGATACGCAGTATTTT,CSVDIQGTDTQYF
NA,NA,TRBJ1-1,TRBV10-1,TGCGCCAGCAGTGAGGAGCCCATGAACACTGAAGCTTTCTTT,CASSEEPMNTEAFF
NA,NA,TRBJ1-2,TRBV6-5,TGTGCCAGCAGTTACTCTGCGGGAGTTAACTATGGCTACACCTTC,CASSYSAGVNYGYTF
NA,TRBD2,TRBJ2-3,TRBV9,TGTGCCAGCAGCGTAGCCCCCTTGCGGGGGGGCACAGATACGCAGTATTTT,CASSVAPLRGGTDTQYF
once,NA,TRBJ1-2,TRBV6-4,TGTGCCAGCAGGAGAGACGGGAAACTTTATGGCTACACCTTC,CASRRDGKLYGYTF
NA,TRBD1,TRBJ2-2,TRBV3-1/TRBV3-2,TGTGCCAGCAGCCAAGAACAGGGGACCGGGGAGCTGTTTTTT,CASSQEQGTGELFF
NA,NA,TRBJ1-4,TRBV5-8,TGTGCCAGCAGCTTGTCTGTTACTTCTTCTAATGAAAAACTGTTTTTT,CASSLSVTSSNEKLFF
NA,TRBD1,TRBJ1-1,TRBV9,TGTGCCAGCAGCGTTCCGACAGGGGAAGGCACTGAAGCTTTCTTT,CASSVPTGEGTEAFF
NA,NA,TRBJ2-5,TRBV18,TGTGCCAGCTCACCATTCCCAAACAGGCAAGAGACCCAGTACTTC,CASSPFPNRQETQYF
NA,TRBD1,TRBJ1-1,TRBV13,TGTGCCAGCAGCTCGTCCATCCGAGGGGGCTCGGCTGAAGCTTTCTTT,CASSSSIRGGSAEAFF
many,NA,TRBJ1-1,TRBV5-1,TGCGCCAGCAGGGTGAGATCCAACACTGAAGCTTTCTTT,CASRVRSNTEAFF
NA,TRBD1,TRBJ1-5,TRBV3-1/TRBV3-2,TGTGCCAGCAGCCAAGGGATAGGGGGCCAGCCCCAGCATTTT,CASSQGIGGQPQHF
NA,NA,TRBJ2-3,TRBV7-6,TGTGCCAGCAGCTTTTCAGCGGGCATAACTAGCACAGATACGCAGTATTTT,CASSFSAGITSTDTQYF
NA,NA,TRBJ2-7,TRBV5-1,TGCGCCAGCAGCTATGGGGGCGAAGGCTACGAGCAGTACTTC,CASSYGGEGYEQYF
NA,NA,TRBJ1-1,TRBV7-9,TGTGCCAGCACCCCGATGGGGACTAGGAACACTGAAGCTTTCTTT,CASTPMGTRNTEAFF
NA,TRBD1,TRBJ2-1,TRBV4-2,TGTGCCAGCAGCCAAGATCCAGGGGGTGGGAAGTTCTTC,CASSQDPGGGKFF